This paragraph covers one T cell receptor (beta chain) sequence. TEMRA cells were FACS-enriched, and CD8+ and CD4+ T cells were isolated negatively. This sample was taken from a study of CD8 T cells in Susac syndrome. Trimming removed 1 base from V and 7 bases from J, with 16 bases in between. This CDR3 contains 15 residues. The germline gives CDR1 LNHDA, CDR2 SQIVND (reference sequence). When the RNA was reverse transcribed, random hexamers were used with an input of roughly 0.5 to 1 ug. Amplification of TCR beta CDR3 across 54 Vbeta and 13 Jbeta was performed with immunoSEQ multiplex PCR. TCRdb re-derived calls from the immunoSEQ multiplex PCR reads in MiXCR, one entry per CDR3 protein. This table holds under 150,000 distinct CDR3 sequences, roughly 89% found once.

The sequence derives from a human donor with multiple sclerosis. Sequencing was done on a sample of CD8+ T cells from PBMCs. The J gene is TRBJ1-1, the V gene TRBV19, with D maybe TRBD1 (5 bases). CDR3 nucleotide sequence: TGTGCCAGTAGTATAGGTCTCTTCGCCAGGGATGAAGCTTTCTTT. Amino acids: CASSIGLFARDEAFF. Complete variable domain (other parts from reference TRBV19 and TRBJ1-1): DGGITQSPKYLFRKEGQNVTLSCEQNLNHDAMYWYRQDPGQGLRLIYYSQIVNDFQKGDIAEGYSVSREKKESFPLTVTSAQKNPTAFYLCASSIGLFARDEAFFGQGTRLTVV.